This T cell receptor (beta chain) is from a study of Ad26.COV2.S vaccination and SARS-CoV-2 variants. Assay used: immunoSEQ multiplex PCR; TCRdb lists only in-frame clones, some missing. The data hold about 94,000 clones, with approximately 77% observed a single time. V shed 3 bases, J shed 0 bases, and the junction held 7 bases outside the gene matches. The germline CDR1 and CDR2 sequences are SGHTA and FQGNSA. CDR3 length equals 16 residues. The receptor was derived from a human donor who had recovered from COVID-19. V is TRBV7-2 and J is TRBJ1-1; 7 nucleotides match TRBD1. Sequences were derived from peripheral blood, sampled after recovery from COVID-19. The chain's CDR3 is CASSFRDRPLNTEAFF. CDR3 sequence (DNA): TGTGCCAGCAGCTTCCGGGACAGACCTTTGAACACTGAAGCTTTCTTT.